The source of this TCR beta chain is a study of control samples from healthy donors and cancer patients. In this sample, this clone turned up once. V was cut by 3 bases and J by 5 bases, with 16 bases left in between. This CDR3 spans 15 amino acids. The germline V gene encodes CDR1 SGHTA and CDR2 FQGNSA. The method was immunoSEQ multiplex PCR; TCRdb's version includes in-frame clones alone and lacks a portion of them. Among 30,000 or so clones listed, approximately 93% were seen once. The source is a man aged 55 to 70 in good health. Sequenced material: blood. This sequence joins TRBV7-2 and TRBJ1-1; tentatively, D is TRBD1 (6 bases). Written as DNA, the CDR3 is TGTGCCAGCAGCTTGGACGGGGGCAGAGTAACTGAAGCTTTCTTT. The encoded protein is CASSLDGGRVTEAFF.